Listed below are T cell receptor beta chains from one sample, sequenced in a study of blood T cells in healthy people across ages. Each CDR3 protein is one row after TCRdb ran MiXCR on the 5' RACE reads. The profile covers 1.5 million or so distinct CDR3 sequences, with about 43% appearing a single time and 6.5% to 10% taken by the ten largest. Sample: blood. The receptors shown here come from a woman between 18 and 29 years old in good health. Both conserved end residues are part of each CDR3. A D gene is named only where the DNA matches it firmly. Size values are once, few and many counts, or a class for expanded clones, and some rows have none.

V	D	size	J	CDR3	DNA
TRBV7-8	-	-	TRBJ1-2	CASSRDRNSLGYTF	TGTGCCAGCAGCCGGGACCGCAATTCGTTAGGCTACACCTTC
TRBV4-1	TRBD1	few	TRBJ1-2	CASSQYSGTGGGGYGYTF	TGCGCCAGCAGCCAGTATTCCGGGACAGGGGGTGGAGGCTATGGCTACACCTTC
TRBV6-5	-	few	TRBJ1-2	CASSYGQTDYGYTF	TGTGCCAGCAGTTACGGACAGACAGATTATGGCTACACCTTC
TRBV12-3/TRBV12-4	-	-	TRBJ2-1	CASSPTGRQDPNEQFF	TGTGCCAGCAGTCCTACCGGGCGTCAGGACCCCAATGAGCAGTTCTTC
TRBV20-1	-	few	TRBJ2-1	CSARGSRDSKYNEQFF	TGCAGTGCTAGGGGGTCCCGGGACTCTAAGTACAATGAGCAGTTCTTC
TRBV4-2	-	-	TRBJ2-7	CASSQVAGYTEQYF	TGTGCCAGCAGCCAAGTTGCAGGGTATACCGAGCAGTACTTC
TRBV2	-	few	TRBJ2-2	CASSEGMNTGELFF	TGTGCCAGCAGTGAGGGGATGAACACCGGGGAGCTGTTTTTT
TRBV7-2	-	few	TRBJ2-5	CASSFIRGATGETQYF	TGTGCCAGCAGCTTCATCCGGGGGGCCACCGGGGAGACCCAGTACTTC
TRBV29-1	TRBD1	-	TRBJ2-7	CSVIPDRGGRGEQYF	TGCAGCGTCATCCCGGACAGGGGAGGTCGGGGCGAGCAGTACTTC
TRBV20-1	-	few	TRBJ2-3	CSARDTMMGLRTDTQYF	TGCAGTGCTAGAGATACGATGATGGGACTCCGCACAGATACGCAGTATTTT
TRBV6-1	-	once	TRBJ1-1	CASSSRAEPFTEAFF	TGTGCCAGCAGTTCGAGGGCAGAGCCTTTCACTGAAGCTTTCTTT
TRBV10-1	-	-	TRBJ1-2	CASSEQDIGGHTF	TGCGCCAGCAGTGAGCAGGACATCGGTGGCCACACCTTC
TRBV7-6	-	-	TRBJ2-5	CASSLAAATGDQETQYF	TGTGCCAGCAGCTTAGCCGCTGCGACAGGAGACCAAGAGACCCAGTACTTC
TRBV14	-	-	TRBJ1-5	CASSSRQNQPQHF	TGTGCCAGCAGCTCTCGACAGAATCAGCCCCAGCATTTT
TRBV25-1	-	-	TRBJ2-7	CASSAWGSEQYF	TGTGCCAGCAGTGCGTGGGGGAGCGAGCAGTACTTC
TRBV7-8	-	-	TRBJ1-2	CASSRDPRAGYGYTF	TGTGCCAGCAGCAGAGATCCCAGGGCTGGCTATGGCTACACCTTC
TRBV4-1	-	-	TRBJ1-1	CASSQYRETQAFF	TGCGCCAGCAGCCAATATAGGGAGACCCAAGCTTTCTTT
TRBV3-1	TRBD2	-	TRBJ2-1	CASNLAGGHNEQFF	TGTGCCAGCAACCTAGCGGGGGGGCACAATGAGCAGTTCTTC
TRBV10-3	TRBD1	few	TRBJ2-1	CATTGANEQFF	TGTGCCACCACAGGGGCCAATGAGCAGTTCTTC
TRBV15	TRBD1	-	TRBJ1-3	CATSPGTGSGNTIYF	TGTGCCACCAGCCCCGGGACAGGGTCTGGAAACACCATATATTTT
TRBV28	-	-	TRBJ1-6	CASSPPIGLSSYNSPLHF	TGTGCCAGCAGTCCCCCCATAGGGCTGAGCTCCTATAATTCACCCCTCCACTTT
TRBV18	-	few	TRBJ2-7	CASSPYQDSPYEQYF	TGTGCCAGCTCACCATACCAGGACAGCCCCTACGAGCAGTACTTC
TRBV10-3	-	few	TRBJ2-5	CAISASGQETQYF	TGTGCCATCAGCGCCTCGGGGCAAGAGACCCAGTACTTC
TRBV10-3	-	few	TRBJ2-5	CAISGMGTPQGAQYF	TGTGCCATCAGTGGGATGGGGACTCCTCAAGGGGCCCAGTACTTC
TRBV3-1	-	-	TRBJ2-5	CASSQDFRFARALQETQYF	TGTGCCAGCAGCCAAGATTTTAGATTCGCCCGGGCTTTACAAGAGACCCAGTACTTC
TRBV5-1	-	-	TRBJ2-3	CASSLNMGPQSADTQYF	TGCGCCAGCAGCTTGAATATGGGACCCCAGAGTGCAGATACGCAGTATTTT
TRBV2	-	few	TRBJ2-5	CASRRANDEQYF	TGTGCCAGCCGCAGGGCTAACGATGAGCAGTACTTC
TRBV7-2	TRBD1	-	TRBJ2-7	CASSLTINRGLGYEQYF	TGTGCCAGCAGCTTAACTATCAACAGGGGGCTAGGGTACGAGCAGTACTTC
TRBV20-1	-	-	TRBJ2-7	CSARLGSPHEQYF	TGCAGTGCAAGGCTTGGCTCCCCCCACGAGCAGTACTTC
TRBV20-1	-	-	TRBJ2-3	CSARDPLQGRNLRDTQYF	TGCAGTGCTAGAGATCCTCTCCAGGGGAGAAATTTGAGAGATACGCAGTATTTT
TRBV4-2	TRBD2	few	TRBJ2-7	CASSQDWLAGNSYEQYF	TGTGCCAGCAGCCAAGATTGGCTAGCGGGTAACTCCTACGAGCAGTACTTC
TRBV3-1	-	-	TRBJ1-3	CASSQVGHSGNTIYF	TGTGCCAGCAGCCAAGTAGGTCACTCTGGAAACACCATATATTTT
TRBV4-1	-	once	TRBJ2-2	CASSQAGTSLTGELFF	TGCGCCAGCAGCCAAGCGGGGACTTCCCTCACCGGGGAGCTGTTTTTT
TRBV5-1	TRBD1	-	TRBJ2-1	CASSGKTGVSYNEQFF	TGCGCCAGCAGCGGCAAGACAGGGGTCTCCTACAATGAGCAGTTCTTC
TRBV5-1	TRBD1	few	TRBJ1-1	CASSLGQGSNTEAFF	TGCGCCAGCAGCCTGGGACAGGGCTCGAACACTGAAGCTTTCTTT
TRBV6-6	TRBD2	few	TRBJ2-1	CASSPRESGGTYNEQFF	TGTGCCAGCAGTCCCCGTGAAAGCGGGGGGACCTACAATGAGCAGTTCTTC
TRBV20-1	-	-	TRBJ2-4	CSALGQYNEQYF	TGCAGTGCCCTGGGACAATACAATGAGCAGTACTTC
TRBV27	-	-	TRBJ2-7	CASSFPAGAKQYF	TGTGCCAGCAGTTTTCCGGCGGGTGCAAAGCAGTACTTC
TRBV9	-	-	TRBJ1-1	CASSVEQGLTEAFF	TGTGCCAGCAGCGTAGAGCAGGGGCTCACTGAAGCTTTCTTT
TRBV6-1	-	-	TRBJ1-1	CASSEAGEGTEAFF	TGTGCCAGCAGTGAAGCGGGGGAGGGCACTGAAGCTTTCTTT
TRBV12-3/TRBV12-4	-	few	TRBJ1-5	CASSLWENNQPQHF	TGTGCCAGCAGTTTATGGGAAAACAATCAGCCCCAGCATTTT
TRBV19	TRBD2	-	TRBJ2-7	CASSERELPYEQYF	TGTGCCAGTAGTGAGCGGGAGCTCCCCTACGAGCAGTACTTC
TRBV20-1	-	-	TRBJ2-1	CSARGGASYNEQFF	TGCAGTGCTAGGGGCGGGGCCTCCTACAATGAGCAGTTCTTC
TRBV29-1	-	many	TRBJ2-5	CSVEGKSGVETQYF	TGCAGCGTTGAAGGGAAGAGTGGGGTAGAGACCCAGTACTTC
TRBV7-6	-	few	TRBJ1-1	CASSGRAANTEAFF	TGTGCCAGCAGCGGCCGGGCAGCAAACACTGAAGCTTTCTTT
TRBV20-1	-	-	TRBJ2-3	CSARGLRLARVTDTQYF	TGCAGTGCTAGAGGTCTGCGCCTAGCGAGGGTAACAGATACGCAGTATTTT
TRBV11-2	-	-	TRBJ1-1	CASSLAALSTIAFF	TGTGCCAGCAGCTTAGCGGCCCTCTCAACTATAGCTTTCTTT
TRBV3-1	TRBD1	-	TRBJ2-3	CASSQEGTGGTDTQYF	TGTGCCAGCAGCCAAGAGGGGACAGGGGGAACAGATACGCAGTATTTT
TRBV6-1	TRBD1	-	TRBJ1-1	CASSVRGGETEAFF	TGTGCCAGCAGTGTGCGAGGGGGCGAGACTGAAGCTTTCTTT
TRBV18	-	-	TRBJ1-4	CATSVQAGGEKLFF	TGTGCCACGAGCGTTCAGGCTGGCGGTGAAAAACTGTTTTTT
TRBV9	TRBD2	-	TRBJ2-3	CASSARGGTDTQYF	TGTGCCAGCAGCGCCCGGGGGGGCACAGATACGCAGTATTTT
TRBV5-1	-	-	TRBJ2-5	CASTLQGADQETQYF	TGCGCCAGCACGTTACAAGGGGCAGACCAAGAGACCCAGTACTTC
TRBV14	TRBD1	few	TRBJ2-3	CASSQGWGQGYTDTQYF	TGTGCCAGCAGCCAAGGATGGGGACAGGGGTACACAGATACGCAGTATTTT